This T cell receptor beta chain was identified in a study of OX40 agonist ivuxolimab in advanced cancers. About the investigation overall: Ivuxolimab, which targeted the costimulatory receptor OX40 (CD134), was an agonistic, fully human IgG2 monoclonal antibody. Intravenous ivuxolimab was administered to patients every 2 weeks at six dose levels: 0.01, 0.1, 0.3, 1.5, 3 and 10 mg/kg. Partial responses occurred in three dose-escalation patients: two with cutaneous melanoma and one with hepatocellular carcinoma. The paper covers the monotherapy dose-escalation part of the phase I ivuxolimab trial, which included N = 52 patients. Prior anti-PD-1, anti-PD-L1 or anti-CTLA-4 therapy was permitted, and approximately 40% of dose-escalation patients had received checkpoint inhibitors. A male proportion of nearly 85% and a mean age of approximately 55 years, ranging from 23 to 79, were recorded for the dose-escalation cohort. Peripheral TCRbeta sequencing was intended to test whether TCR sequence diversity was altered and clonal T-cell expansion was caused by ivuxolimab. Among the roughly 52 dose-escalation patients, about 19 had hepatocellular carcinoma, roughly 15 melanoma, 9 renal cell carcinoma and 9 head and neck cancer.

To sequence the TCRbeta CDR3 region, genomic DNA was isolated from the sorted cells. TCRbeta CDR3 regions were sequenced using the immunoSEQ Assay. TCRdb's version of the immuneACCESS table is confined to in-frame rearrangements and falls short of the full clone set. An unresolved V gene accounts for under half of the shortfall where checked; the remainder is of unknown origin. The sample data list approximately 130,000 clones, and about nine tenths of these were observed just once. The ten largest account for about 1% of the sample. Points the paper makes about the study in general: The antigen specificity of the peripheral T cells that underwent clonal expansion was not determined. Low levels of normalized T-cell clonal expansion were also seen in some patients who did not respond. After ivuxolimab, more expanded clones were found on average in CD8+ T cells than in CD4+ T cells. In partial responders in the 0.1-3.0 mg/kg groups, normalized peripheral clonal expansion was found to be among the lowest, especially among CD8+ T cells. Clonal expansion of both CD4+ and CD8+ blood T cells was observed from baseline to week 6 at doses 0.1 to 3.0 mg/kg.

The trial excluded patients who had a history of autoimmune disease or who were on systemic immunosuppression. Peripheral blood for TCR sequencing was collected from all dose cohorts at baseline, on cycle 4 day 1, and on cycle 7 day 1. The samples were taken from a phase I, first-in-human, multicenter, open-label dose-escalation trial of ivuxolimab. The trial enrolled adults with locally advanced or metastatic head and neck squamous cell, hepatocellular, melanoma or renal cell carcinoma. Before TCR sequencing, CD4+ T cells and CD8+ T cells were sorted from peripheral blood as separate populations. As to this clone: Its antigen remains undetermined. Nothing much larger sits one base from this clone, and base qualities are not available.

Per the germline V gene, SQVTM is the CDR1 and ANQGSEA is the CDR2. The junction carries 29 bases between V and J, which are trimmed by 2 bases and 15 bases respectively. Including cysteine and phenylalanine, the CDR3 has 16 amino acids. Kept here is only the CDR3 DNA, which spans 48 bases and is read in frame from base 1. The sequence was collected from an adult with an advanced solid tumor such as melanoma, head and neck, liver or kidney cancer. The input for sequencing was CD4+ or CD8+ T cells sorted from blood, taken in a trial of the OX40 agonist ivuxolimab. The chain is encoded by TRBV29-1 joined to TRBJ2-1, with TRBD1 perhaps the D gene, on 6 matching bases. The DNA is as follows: TGCAGCGTTGAAACTCAGGGGAGCTACTTGGGTAAAAGTCCGTTCTTC. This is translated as CSVETQGSYLGKSPFF.